A few counts support the clone carrying this TCR beta chain. This sample is drawn from a study of blood T cell repertoires in COVID-19. About the research overall: There were acute and convalescent COVID-19 samples, and they came from the United States, Italy and Spain. Sample material is recorded as cDNA or gDNA derived from T cells, B-cell-depleted T cells, or PBMCs.

Original methodology: Nucleated cell counts were estimated from reference gene primer amplification. Sequenced by immunoSEQ multiplex PCR; TCRdb stores in-frame clones only, minus some. The V and J calls and clone size were taken over from that table, and D and trimming were inferred from the DNA. The sample includes roughly 250,000 clones, around 82% seen only once; the top ten take around 8.1%. Germline-derived CDR1 and CDR2 are SGHNT and YENEEA. V was clipped by 7 bases and J by 4 bases, with 13 bases between them. The CDR3 contains 13 residues. This sequence joins TRBV11-3 and TRBJ1-1, with a possible D match to TRBD1 (6 bases). The sample consisted of peripheral blood. This TCR derives from a man aged 35-49 years with active or convalescent COVID-19. This CDR3 reads CASTPQGSTEAFF. CDR3 DNA sequence: TGTGCCAGCACTCCCCAGGGGAGCACTGAAGCTTTCTTT. Looking up the rest from reference TRBV11-3 and TRBJ1-1 gives the full variable domain: EAGVVQSPRYKIIEKKQPVAFWCNPISGHNTLYWYLQNLGQGPELLIRYENEEAVDDSQLPKDRFSAERLKGVDSTLKIQPAELGDSAVYLCASTPQGSTEAFFGQGTRLTVV.